The 12 T cell receptor beta chains listed next were all sequenced from one sample in a study of T cells in Graves' hyperthyroidism and ophthalmopathy (dated by TCRdb to about 2019). Library prep was done by multiplex PCR. The instrument was an Illumina HiSeq 2000. TCR beta CDR3 regions were amplified from RNA transcripts. The TCR CDR3 was subjected to a first round of RT-PCR using the HTBI primer set and the Qiagen OneStep RT-PCR kit. The raw public data were reprocessed by TCRdb itself: fastp quality trimming at Q25, MiXCR clonotype calling, in-frame beta chains only. Here each entry gathers all rows of one CDR3 protein and keeps the most common genes and DNA. Here the sample has 450,000 to 650,000 distinct CDR3 sequences; about 20% occur a single time. The ten largest clones add up to approximately 25% of the sample. The material sequenced was blood. Receptors were obtained from a man aged 18 to 30 with Graves' hyperthyroidism.

This clonotype was detected only a few times. The chain is built from TRBV4-1 and TRBJ2-5, with D possibly TRBD1 on 5 matching bases. V was shortened by 1 base and J by 3 bases, with 18 bases between the two germline ends. CDR3 length: 17 residues. Germline lookup yields CDR1 MGHRA and CDR2 YSYEKL. The DNA for the CDR3 is TGCGCCAGCAGCCAAGCCTACAGGCCGCGGACCAAAGAGACCCAGTACTTC. Residues: CASSQAYRPRTKETQYF.

This clonotype was counted only a few times. This chain links TRBV5-1 with TRBJ2-5; 9 bases fit TRBD2. The CDR3 consists of 16 residues. Unmatched junction bases numbered 9, after V lost 4 bases and J lost 2 bases. Germline V lookup: CDR1 SGHRS, CDR2 YFSETQ. CDR3 DNA: TGCGCCAGCAGCCCGACTAGCGGCGACCTACAAGAGACCCAGTACTTC. This codes for CASSPTSGDLQETQYF.

This clonotype appeared many times. The chain links TRBV29-1 to TRBJ1-1; 9 nucleotides line up with TRBD1. The CDR3 runs to 15 residues. The germline V gene encodes CDR1 SQVTM and CDR2 ANQGSEA. Losses at the gene ends were 0 bases for V and 3 bases for J; bases not matched to a gene: 5. The DNA of the CDR3 is TGCAGCGTTGAAGATTGGGACAGGGAGCACACTGAAGCTTTCTTT. It translates to CSVEDWDREHTEAFF. Using reference TRBV29-1 and TRBJ1-1 for the parts outside the CDR3, the full variable domain is SAVISQKPSRDICQRGTSLTIQCQVDSQVTMMFWYRQQPGQSLTLIATANQGSEATYESGFVIDKFPISRPNLTFSTLTVSNMSPEDSSIYLCSVEDWDREHTEAFFGQGTRLTVV.

This clonotype was seen at least ten times. The V call is TRBV12-3 or TRBV12-4, the J call TRBJ2-2; no reliable D call. Trimming took 3 bases from V and 5 from J, leaving 13 bases between them. The CDR3 spans 15 residues. Here the CDR3 DNA reads TGTGCCAGCAGTTTTGCCAGCATCGGTACCGGGGAGCTGTTTTTT. It yields the protein CASSFASIGTGELFF.

There are many counts of this clonotype. The chain combines TRBV30 with TRBJ2-7; D not certain. Germline V gene data show CDR1 as GTSNPN and CDR2 as SVGIG (reference sequence). Trimming pared 3 bases from V and 1 base from J, leaving 13 bases between. This CDR3 region has 14 residues. CDR3 in DNA: TGTGCCTGGAGCCTTTCTCCGGAGTCCTACGAGCAGTACTTC. Translated: CAWSLSPESYEQYF.

This clonotype was detected a few times. The V gene is TRBV5-1, the J gene TRBJ1-6, with 8 bases that match TRBD1. V lost 7 bases, J lost 7 bases, and 10 bases stayed unmatched. Germline CDR1 reads SGHRS; CDR2 reads YFSETQ. The CDR3 is 15 residues long. The chain's CDR3 is CASLGQGKRNSPLHF. Written as DNA, the CDR3 is TGCGCCAGCCTTGGACAGGGAAAAAGAAATTCACCCCTCCACTTT.

This clonotype has a count of ten or more. The J gene is TRBJ1-1, the V gene TRBV27; TRBD1 agrees at 9 bases. Trimming at V came to 8 bases and at J to 4 bases, leaving 8 bases not matched to a gene. The CDR3 loop spans 14 amino acids. Germline assignment: CDR1 MNHEY and CDR2 SMNVEV (reference sequence). DNA of the CDR3: TGTGCCAGCTCGGGACAGGGAAAAATCACTGAAGCTTTCTTT. It specifies CASSGQGKITEAFF.

This clonotype was observed at least ten times. V usage is TRBV6-4 and J usage is TRBJ2-7; TRBD1 matches at 9 bases. CDR1 is MRHNA, CDR2 SNTAGT, per germline. The CDR3 has 13 residues. Trimming cost V 7 bases and J 5 bases; bases outside gene matches: 6. For the CDR3, the DNA is TGTGCCAGCACGAACAGGGGGCGAGACGAGCAGTACTTC. Its protein product is CASTNRGRDEQYF.

About this clonotype: A much larger clone lies one base from this, so it may be a read error. The chain has TRBV6-1 and TRBJ1-6, with D possibly TRBD1 on 5 matching bases. Trimming cost V 7 bases and J 6 bases, with 7 bases left between them. This CDR3 has 12 residues. Germline V gene lookup returns CDR1 MNHNS and CDR2 SASEGT. The CDR3 loop reads CASTGGNSPLHF. The CDR3 DNA sequence: TGTGCCAGCACCGGGGGTAATTCACCCCTCCACTTT.

This clonotype appeared once. The rearrangement uses TRBV6-2 or TRBV6-3 and TRBJ1-1, with no clear D. The CDR3 spans 14 residues. Germline CDR1 is MNHEY and CDR2 is SVGEGT. Between the trimmed V and J ends, which lost 2 bases and 8 bases, there was a span of 15 bases. The CDR3 reads CASSYPSARIEAFF. The DNA for the CDR3 is TGTGCCAGCAGTTACCCCTCGGCACGGATAGAAGCTTTCTTT.

Of note for this clonotype: The junction does not match germline at one end; this may be a read error. V usage is TRBV20-1 and J usage is TRBJ1-2; 7 nucleotides line up with TRBD1. Germline CDR1 and CDR2: DFQATT and SNEGSKA (reference sequence). The CDR3 is 14 residues long. CDR3 residues: CSARETGTVLGCTF. CDR3 in DNA: TGCAGTGCTAGAGAGACCGGGACAGTCCTTGGCTGCACCTTC.

There are many counts of this clonotype. This chain links TRBV28 with TRBJ1-3; D remains ambiguous. This CDR3 is 16 amino acids long. V gave up 5 bases and J gave up 1 base, with 15 bases separating them. Germline V gene data show CDR1 as MDHEN and CDR2 as SYDVKM. This chain's CDR3 is CASSQKAFHSGNTIYF. The CDR3 nucleotides are TGTGCCAGCAGTCAGAAGGCGTTTCATTCTGGAAACACCATATATTTT.